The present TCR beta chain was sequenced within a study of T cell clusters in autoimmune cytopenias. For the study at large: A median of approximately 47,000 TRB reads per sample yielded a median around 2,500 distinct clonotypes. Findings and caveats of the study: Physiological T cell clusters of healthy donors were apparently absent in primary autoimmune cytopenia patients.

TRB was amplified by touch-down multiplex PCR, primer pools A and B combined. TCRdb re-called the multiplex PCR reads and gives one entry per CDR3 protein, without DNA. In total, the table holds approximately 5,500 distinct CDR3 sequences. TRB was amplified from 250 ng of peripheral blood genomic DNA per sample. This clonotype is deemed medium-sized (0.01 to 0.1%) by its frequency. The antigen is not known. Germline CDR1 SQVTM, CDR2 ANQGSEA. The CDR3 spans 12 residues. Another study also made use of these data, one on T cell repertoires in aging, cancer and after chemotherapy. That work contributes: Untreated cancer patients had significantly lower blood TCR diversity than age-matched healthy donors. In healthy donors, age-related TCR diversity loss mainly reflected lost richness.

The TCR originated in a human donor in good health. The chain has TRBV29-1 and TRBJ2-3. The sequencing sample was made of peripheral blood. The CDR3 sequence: CSVDGGTDTQYF.